This is a list of T cell receptor beta chains from one sample in a study of siplizumab effects on memory and regulatory T cells. The method was immunoSEQ multiplex PCR; TCRdb's version includes in-frame clones alone and lacks a portion of them. In the table there are around 83,000 clones, more than 80% of which are singletons. Sequenced input: CD4+ T cells sorted from blood. The receptors derive from a human donor in good health. The CDR3 runs from the conserved cysteine through the conserved F or W. D genes are given only for firm matches. Where a row states a size, it is once, few, many or the class of an expanded clone; other rows omit it.

d_gene,len,abundance,v_gene,j_gene,CDR3aa,CDR3nt
.,13,.,TRBV5-1,TRBJ2-3,CASSGMAADTQYF,TGCGCCAGCAGCGGTATGGCCGCAGATACGCAGTATTTT
.,14,few,TRBV5-6,TRBJ1-4,CASSLQGNNEKLFF,TGTGCCAGCAGCTTGCAGGGCAATAATGAAAAACTGTTTTTT
.,13,.,TRBV28,TRBJ2-7,CASSAGSPDEQYF,TGTGCCAGCAGCGCCGGGTCTCCTGACGAGCAGTACTTC
.,12,.,TRBV23-1,TRBJ1-1,CASSPGQTEAFF,TGCGCCAGCAGTCCCGGACAGACTGAAGCTTTCTTT
.,11,.,TRBV25-1,TRBJ1-1,CASSDPLGAFF,TGTGCCAGCAGTGACCCTTTGGGGGCTTTCTTT
TRBD2,14,once,TRBV6-1,TRBJ2-5,CASSTGLAETTQYF,TGTGCCAGCAGTACGGGACTAGCGGAGACTACCCAGTACTTC
TRBD1,16,.,TRBV18,TRBJ2-2,CASSRPLDRLTGELFF,TGTGCCAGCTCACGCCCGTTGGACAGGCTGACCGGGGAGCTGTTTTTT
.,15,.,TRBV19,TRBJ1-1,CASSLGRPWSTEAFF,TGTGCCAGTAGTCTAGGACGACCCTGGAGCACTGAAGCTTTCTTT
.,17,.,TRBV6-4,TRBJ1-5,CASSDSTGTYSNQPQHF,TGTGCCAGCAGTGACTCAACGGGGACGTATAGCAATCAGCCCCAGCATTTT
TRBD2,16,.,TRBV6-1,TRBJ2-5,CASSEAGVLAGETQYF,TGTGCCAGCAGTGAAGCGGGGGTACTAGCGGGAGAGACCCAGTACTTC
.,15,.,TRBV19,TRBJ2-7,CASSIRSSSLYEQYF,TGTGCCAGTAGTATTAGGTCCTCCTCGCTCTACGAGCAGTACTTC
.,18,.,TRBV6-1,TRBJ2-1,CASSERGTPWNRDNEQFF,TGTGCCAGCAGTGAAAGGGGGACCCCTTGGAATCGGGACAATGAGCAGTTCTTC
.,15,.,TRBV5-1,TRBJ2-6,CASRAGFAGANVLTF,TGCGCCAGCAGGGCCGGGTTTGCTGGGGCCAACGTCCTGACTTTC
TRBD2,16,.,TRBV6-6,TRBJ2-7,CASSGTSGRIGYEQYF,TGTGCCAGCAGCGGGACTAGCGGGAGAATTGGGTACGAGCAGTACTTC
.,14,.,TRBV5-1,TRBJ1-6,CASSLGKGSSPLHF,TGCGCCAGCAGCTTGGGGAAGGGGAGTTCACCCCTCCACTTT
.,13,.,TRBV6-6,TRBJ2-3,CASSYGGTDTQYF,TGTGCCAGCAGTTACGGCGGCACAGATACGCAGTATTTT
TRBD2,15,.,TRBV5-5,TRBJ2-7,CASSPGLADSYEQYF,TGTGCCAGCAGCCCGGGACTAGCGGACTCCTACGAGCAGTACTTC
.,13,.,TRBV28,TRBJ1-3,CASSSGIRNTIYF,TGTGCCAGCAGTTCCGGGATAAGAAACACCATATATTTT
.,10,.,TRBV20-1,TRBJ2-5,CSGGRQTQYF,TGCAGTGGAGGGCGGCAGACCCAGTACTTC
.,15,.,TRBV6-5,TRBJ2-3,CASSVDGLHTDTQYF,TGTGCCAGCAGTGTAGACGGATTACACACAGATACGCAGTATTTT
.,14,few,TRBV5-1,TRBJ1-5,CASSPSQGNQPQHF,TGCGCCAGCAGCCCCTCACAGGGTAATCAGCCCCAGCATTTT
.,12,.,TRBV6-6,TRBJ2-5,CASSYSRETQYF,TGTGCCAGCAGTTACAGCCGCGAGACCCAGTACTTC
TRBD2,16,.,TRBV4-1,TRBJ2-3,CASGLAGGGGTDTQYF,TGCGCCAGCGGCCTAGCGGGAGGCGGCGGCACAGATACGCAGTATTTT
.,16,.,TRBV5-1,TRBJ1-2,CASSLWQGGTLNGYTF,TGCGCCAGCAGCTTGTGGCAGGGCGGGACTCTTAATGGCTACACCTTC
.,15,.,TRBV5-1,TRBJ1-5,CASSLEGLRNQPQHF,TGCGCCAGCAGCTTGGAGGGGTTACGCAATCAGCCCCAGCATTTT
.,15,few,TRBV5-1,TRBJ2-3,CASSLGGASTDTQYF,TGCGCCAGCAGCTTGGGCGGAGCTAGCACAGATACGCAGTATTTT
.,13,.,TRBV2,TRBJ1-1,CASGGAGRTEAFF,TGTGCCAGCGGGGGGGCGGGTCGAACTGAAGCTTTCTTT
.,15,.,TRBV4-2,TRBJ2-1,CASSQSGRVRNEQFF,TGTGCCAGCAGCCAATCAGGGCGGGTTAGGAATGAGCAGTTCTTC
TRBD1,13,once,TRBV19,TRBJ1-1,CASRDRGGTEAFF,TGTGCCAGTCGGGACAGGGGAGGCACTGAAGCTTTCTTT
TRBD1,18,few,TRBV10-3,TRBJ1-2,CAISDQDYGQGMGRGYTF,TGTGCCATCAGTGACCAGGATTACGGACAGGGAATGGGGAGAGGCTACACCTTC
TRBD2,16,.,TRBV10-2,TRBJ2-1,CASSESWLAGVDEQFF,TGCGCCAGCAGTGAGTCGTGGCTAGCGGGAGTAGATGAGCAGTTCTTC
.,15,.,TRBV7-2,TRBJ2-1,CASSVPTGVGYEQFF,TGTGCCAGCAGCGTACCGACAGGCGTGGGCTATGAGCAGTTCTTC
.,16,.,TRBV4-3,TRBJ2-1,CASSQEKAGSYNEQFF,TGCGCCAGCAGCCAAGAGAAGGCGGGCTCCTACAATGAGCAGTTCTTC
TRBD1,15,.,TRBV4-1,TRBJ2-1,CASSQQGATYNEQFF,TGCGCCAGCAGTCAACAGGGGGCCACCTACAATGAGCAGTTCTTC
TRBD1,16,.,TRBV27,TRBJ1-4,CASSATGAGTNEKLFF,TGTGCCAGCAGTGCGACAGGGGCGGGAACTAATGAAAAACTGTTTTTT
TRBD1,15,.,TRBV2,TRBJ1-1,CASKPETGRVTEAFF,TGTGCCAGCAAGCCAGAGACAGGGCGGGTAACTGAAGCTTTCTTT
.,15,.,TRBV4-1,TRBJ1-4,CASSQAGAPGEKLFF,TGCGCCAGCAGCCAAGCAGGGGCCCCAGGTGAAAAACTGTTTTTT
.,14,.,TRBV9,TRBJ2-1,CASSGRTPNDEQFF,TGTGCCAGCAGCGGGCGGACCCCCAACGATGAGCAGTTCTTC
.,13,.,TRBV28,TRBJ1-4,CASSSQTNEKLFF,TGTGCCAGCAGTTCGCAGACTAATGAAAAACTGTTTTTT
.,13,.,TRBV2,TRBJ2-1,CASSGASYNEQFF,TGTGCCAGCAGTGGAGCGTCCTACAATGAGCAGTTCTTC